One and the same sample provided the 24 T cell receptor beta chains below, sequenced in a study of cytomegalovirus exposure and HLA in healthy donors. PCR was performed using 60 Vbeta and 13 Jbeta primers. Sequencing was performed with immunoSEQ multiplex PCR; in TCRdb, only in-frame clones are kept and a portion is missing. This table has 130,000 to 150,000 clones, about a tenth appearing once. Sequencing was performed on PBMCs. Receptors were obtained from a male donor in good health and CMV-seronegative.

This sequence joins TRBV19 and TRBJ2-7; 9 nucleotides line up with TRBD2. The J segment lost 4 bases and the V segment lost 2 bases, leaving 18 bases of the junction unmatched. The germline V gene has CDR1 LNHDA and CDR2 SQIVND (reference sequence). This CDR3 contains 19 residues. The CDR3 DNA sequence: TGTGCCAGTAGTATATCCGTACGAGCTAGCGGGGTCCTCTGTTACGAGCAGTACTTC. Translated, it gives CASSISVRASGVLCYEQYF.

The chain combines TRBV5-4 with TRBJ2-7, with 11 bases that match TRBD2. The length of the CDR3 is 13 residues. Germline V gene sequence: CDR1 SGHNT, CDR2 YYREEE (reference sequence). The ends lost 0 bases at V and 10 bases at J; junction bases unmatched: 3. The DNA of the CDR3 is TGTGCCAGCAGCTTGGAGACTAGCGGGATTCAGTACTTC. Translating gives CASSLETSGIQYF.

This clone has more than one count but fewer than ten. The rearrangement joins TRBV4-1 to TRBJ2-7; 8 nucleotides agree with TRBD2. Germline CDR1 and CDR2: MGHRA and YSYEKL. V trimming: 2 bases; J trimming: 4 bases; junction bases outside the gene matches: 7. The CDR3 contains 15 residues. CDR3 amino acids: CASSQRGGQMYEQYF. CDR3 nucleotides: TGCGCCAGCAGCCAACGGGGGGGGCAGATGTACGAGCAGTACTTC.

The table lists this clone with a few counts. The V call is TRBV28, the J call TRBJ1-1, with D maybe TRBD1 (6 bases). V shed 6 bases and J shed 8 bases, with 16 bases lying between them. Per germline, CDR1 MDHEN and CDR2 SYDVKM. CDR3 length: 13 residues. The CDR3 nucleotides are TGTGCCAGCAGAAACGTGGGGGCATGGGAAGCTTTCTTT. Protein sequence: CASRNVGAWEAFF. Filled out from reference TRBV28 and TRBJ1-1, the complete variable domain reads DVKVTQSSRYLVKRTGEKVFLECVQDMDHENMFWYRQDPGLGLRLIYFSYDVKMKEKGDIPEGYSVSREKKERFSLILESASTNQTSMYLCASRNVGAWEAFFGQGTRLTVV.

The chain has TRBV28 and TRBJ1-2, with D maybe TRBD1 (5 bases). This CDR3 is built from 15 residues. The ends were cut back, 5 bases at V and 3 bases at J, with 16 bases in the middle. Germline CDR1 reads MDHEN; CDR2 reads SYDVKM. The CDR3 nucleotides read TGTGCCAGCAGTCCCCCCGTGGGGGGATACTATGGCTACACCTTC. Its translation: CASSPPVGGYYGYTF.

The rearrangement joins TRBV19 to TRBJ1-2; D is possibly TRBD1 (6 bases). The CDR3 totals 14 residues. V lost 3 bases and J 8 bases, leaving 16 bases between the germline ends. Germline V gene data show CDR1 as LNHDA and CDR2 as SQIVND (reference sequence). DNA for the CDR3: TGTGCCAGTAGTATCAAGGGTACTACAGGGGGCTACACCTTC. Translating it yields CASSIKGTTGGYTF.

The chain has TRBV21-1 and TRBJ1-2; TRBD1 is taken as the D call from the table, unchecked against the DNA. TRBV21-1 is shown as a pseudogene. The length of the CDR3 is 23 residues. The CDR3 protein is CASSTSTGTYAHEITGPNYGYTF. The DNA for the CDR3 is TGTGCCAGCAGCACTTCGACAGGGACCTACGCCCATGAGATAACGGGACCTAACTATGGCTACACCTTC.

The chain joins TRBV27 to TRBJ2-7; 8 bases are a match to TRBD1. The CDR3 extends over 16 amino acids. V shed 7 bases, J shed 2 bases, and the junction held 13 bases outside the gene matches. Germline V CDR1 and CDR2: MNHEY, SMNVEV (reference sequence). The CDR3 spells CASNPLYGQGAYEQYF. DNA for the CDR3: TGTGCCAGCAACCCACTTTACGGACAGGGAGCCTACGAGCAGTACTTC.

DNA for the CDR3: TGTGCCAGCAAATTGGAGGCGCTTCAGCCCCAGCATTTT. Translated: CASKLEALQPQHF. J is TRBJ1-5 and V is TRBV6-6; no clear D. The V gene's germline CDR1 is MNHNY and CDR2 SVGAGI (reference sequence). Trimming took 7 bases from V and 6 from J, leaving 13 bases between them. CDR3 length: 13 residues.

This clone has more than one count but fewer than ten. The CDR3 loop is CASSRRTSGSPRFYEQYF. CDR3 bases: TGTGCCAGCAGCCGCCGGACTAGCGGGTCCCCGCGATTCTACGAGCAGTACTTC. V usage is TRBV7-2 and J usage is TRBJ2-7, with 11 bases identical to TRBD2. In germline, CDR1 is SGHTA, CDR2 FQGNSA. This CDR3 is 18 amino acids long. With 5 bases clipped from V and 3 bases from J, the junction kept 15 bases outside the gene matches.

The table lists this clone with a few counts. The CDR3 DNA is TGTGCCAGCAGCTTAGCGGCTCACAATGAGCAGTTCTTC. Protein: CASSLAAHNEQFF. The chain combines TRBV7-9 with TRBJ2-1; unclear D gene. V was cut by 0 bases and J by 5 bases, with 5 bases left in between. The CDR3 totals 13 residues. From germline, CDR1 is SEHNR and CDR2 FQNEAQ (reference sequence). Full variable domain (outside the CDR3, taken from reference TRBV7-9 and TRBJ2-1): DTGVSQNPRHKITKRGQNVTFRCDPISEHNRLYWYRQTLGQGPEFLTYFQNEAQLEKSRLLSDRFSAERPKGSFSTLEIQRTEQGDSAMYLCASSLAAHNEQFFGPGTRLTVL.

Written as DNA, the CDR3 is TGTGCCAGCAGCTTGGACCAGGGGACCTACGAGCAGTACTTC. It translates to CASSLDQGTYEQYF. The genes are TRBV5-4 and TRBJ2-7, with D possibly TRBD1 on 6 matching bases. V lost 0 bases to trimming and J lost 2 bases, with 9 bases between them. The germline V gene encodes CDR1 SGHNT and CDR2 YYREEE (reference sequence). This CDR3 comprises 14 residues. The complete variable domain, with remaining parts taken from reference TRBV5-4 and TRBJ2-7, reads ETGVTQSPTHLIKTRGQQVTLRCSSQSGHNTVSWYQQALGQGPQFIFQYYREEENGRGNFPPRFSGLQFPNYSSELNVNALELDDSALYLCASSLDQGTYEQYFGPGTRLTVT.

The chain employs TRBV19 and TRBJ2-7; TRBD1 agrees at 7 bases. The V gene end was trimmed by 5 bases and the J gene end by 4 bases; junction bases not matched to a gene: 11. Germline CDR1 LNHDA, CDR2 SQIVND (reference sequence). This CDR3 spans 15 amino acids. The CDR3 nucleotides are TGTGCCAGTAGTTCGACTACAGGGGTCTGGTACGAGCAGTACTTC. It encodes CASSSTTGVWYEQYF.

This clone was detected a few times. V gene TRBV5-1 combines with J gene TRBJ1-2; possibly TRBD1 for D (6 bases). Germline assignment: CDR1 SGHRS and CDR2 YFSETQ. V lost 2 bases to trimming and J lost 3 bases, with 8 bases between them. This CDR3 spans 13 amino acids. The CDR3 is CASSLQGDYGYTF. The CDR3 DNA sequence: TGCGCCAGCAGCTTACAGGGAGACTATGGCTACACCTTC.

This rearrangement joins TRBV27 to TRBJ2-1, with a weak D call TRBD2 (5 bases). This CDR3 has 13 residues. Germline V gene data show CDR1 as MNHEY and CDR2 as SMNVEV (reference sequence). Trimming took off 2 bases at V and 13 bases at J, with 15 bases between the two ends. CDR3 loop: CASSLKIGETQFF. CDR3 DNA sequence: TGTGCCAGCAGTTTAAAGATTGGGGAGACCCAGTTCTTC.

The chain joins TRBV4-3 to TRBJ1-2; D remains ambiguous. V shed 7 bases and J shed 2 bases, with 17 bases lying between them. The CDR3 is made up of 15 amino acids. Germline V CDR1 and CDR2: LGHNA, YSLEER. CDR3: CASTSTRYLNYGYTF. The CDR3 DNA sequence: TGCGCCAGCACCTCTACGCGATATTTAAACTATGGCTACACCTTC.

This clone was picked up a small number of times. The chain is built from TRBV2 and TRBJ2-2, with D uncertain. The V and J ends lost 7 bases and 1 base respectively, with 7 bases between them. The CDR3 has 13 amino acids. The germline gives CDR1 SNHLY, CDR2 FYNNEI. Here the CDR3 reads CASTMRNTGELFF. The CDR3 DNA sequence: TGTGCCAGCACCATGCGGAACACCGGGGAGCTGTTTTTT.

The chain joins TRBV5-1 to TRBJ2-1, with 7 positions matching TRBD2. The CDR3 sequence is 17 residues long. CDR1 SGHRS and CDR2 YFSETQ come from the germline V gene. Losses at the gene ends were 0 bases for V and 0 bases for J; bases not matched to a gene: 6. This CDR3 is CASSLASGGISYNEQFF. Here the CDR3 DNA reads TGCGCCAGCAGCTTGGCCTCGGGGGGAATCTCCTACAATGAGCAGTTCTTC.

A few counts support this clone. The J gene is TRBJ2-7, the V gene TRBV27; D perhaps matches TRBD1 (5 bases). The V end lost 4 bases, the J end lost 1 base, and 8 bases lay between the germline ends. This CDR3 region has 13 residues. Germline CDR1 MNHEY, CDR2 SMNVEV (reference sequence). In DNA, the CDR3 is TGTGCCAGCAGTTCGACAGTTTCCTACGAGCAGTACTTC. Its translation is CASSSTVSYEQYF.

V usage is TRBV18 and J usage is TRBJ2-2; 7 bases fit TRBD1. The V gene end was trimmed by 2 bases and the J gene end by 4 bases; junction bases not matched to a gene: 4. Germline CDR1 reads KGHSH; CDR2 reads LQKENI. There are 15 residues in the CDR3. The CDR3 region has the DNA TGTGCCAGCTCACCAAGACAGGGTGTCACCGGGGAGCTGTTTTTT. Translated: CASSPRQGVTGELFF.

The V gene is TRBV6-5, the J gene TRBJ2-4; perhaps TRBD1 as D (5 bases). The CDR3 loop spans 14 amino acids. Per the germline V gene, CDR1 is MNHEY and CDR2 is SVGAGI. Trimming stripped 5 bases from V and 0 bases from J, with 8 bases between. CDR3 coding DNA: TGTGCCAGCAGTGGGGCACTAGCCAAAAACATTCAGTACTTC. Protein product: CASSGALAKNIQYF.

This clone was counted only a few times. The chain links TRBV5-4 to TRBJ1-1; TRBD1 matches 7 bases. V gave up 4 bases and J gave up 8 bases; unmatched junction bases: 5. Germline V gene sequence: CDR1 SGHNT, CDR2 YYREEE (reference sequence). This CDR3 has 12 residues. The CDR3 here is CASSTGQAEAFF. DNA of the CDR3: TGTGCCAGCAGCACTGGACAGGCCGAAGCTTTCTTT.

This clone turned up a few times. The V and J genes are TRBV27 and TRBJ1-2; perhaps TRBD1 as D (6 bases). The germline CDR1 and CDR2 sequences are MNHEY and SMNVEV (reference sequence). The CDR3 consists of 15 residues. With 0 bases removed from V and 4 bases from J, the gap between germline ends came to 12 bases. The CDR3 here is CASSLSGGRSYGYTF. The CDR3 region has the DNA TGTGCCAGCAGTTTATCTGGGGGCCGATCCTATGGCTACACCTTC.

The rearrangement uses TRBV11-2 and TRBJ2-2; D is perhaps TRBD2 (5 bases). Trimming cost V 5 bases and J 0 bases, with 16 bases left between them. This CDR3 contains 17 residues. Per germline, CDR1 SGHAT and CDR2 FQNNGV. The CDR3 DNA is TGTGCCAGCAGCCATGATGGGAGCAGGTCGAACACCGGGGAGCTGTTTTTT. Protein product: CASSHDGSRSNTGELFF.